Listed here are 27 T cell receptor beta chains from one sample, sequenced in a study of shared T cell receptors in the human thymus. Method: immunoSEQ multiplex PCR; TCRdb's copy keeps in-frame clones and lacks some. The sample has approximately 730,000 clones; approximately 85% are singletons. The same sample was also used in a study of human thymus T cells.

Material for sequencing was thymocytes. The receptors were gathered from a girl in the first two years of life with a congenital heart defect.

The chain links TRBV6-5 to TRBJ2-5; 9 bases match TRBD1. CDR1 is MNHEY and CDR2 is SVGAGI in the germline V gene. V lost 3 bases to trimming and J lost 4 bases; unmatched junction nucleotides: 9. The CDR3 runs to 16 residues. DNA of the CDR3: TGTGCCAGCAGTTATGGTACAGGGGGCAGGGCAGAGACCCAGTACTTC. Its protein is CASSYGTGGRAETQYF.

This clone came up once. The chain joins TRBV27 to TRBJ2-7; the D gene is possibly TRBD2 (5 bases). The CDR3 runs 13 residues. V lost 2 bases and J lost 9, with 14 bases in between. Germline V gene data show CDR1 as MNHEY and CDR2 as SMNVEV (reference sequence). The CDR3 is CASSLGSGGGQYF. In nucleotides, the CDR3 is TGTGCCAGCAGTTTAGGGTCTGGAGGCGGGCAGTACTTC.

The V gene is TRBV20-1, the J gene TRBJ1-1; the D is unclear. The V end was cut by 4 bases, the J end by 4 bases, with 7 bases between. The germline gives CDR1 DFQATT, CDR2 SNEGSKA (reference sequence). This CDR3 spans 11 amino acids. In nucleotides, the CDR3 is TGCAGTGCTATGTATTTCACTGAAGCTTTCTTT. This translates into CSAMYFTEAFF.

The V gene is TRBV14, the J gene TRBJ2-4; possible D gene TRBD1, 6 bases. The germline V gene has CDR1 SGHDN and CDR2 FVKESK. The V and J ends lost 4 bases and 4 bases respectively, with 8 bases between them. The CDR3 contains 13 residues. CDR3 nucleotides: TGTGCCAGCAGCCGAGACAGGAAAAACATTCAGTACTTC. Translating gives CASSRDRKNIQYF.

The rearrangement joins TRBV12-5 to TRBJ1-2, with TRBD1 as a possible D gene (6 bases). V shed 0 bases and J shed 4 bases, with 27 bases lying between them. CDR1 is LGHNT, CDR2 FRNRAP, per germline. The CDR3 has 20 residues. CDR3 nucleotides: TGTGCTAGTGGTTTGGTACCTGCACTTGGGGGACATCCCGATCTCTATGGCTACACCTTC. Translated, it gives CASGLVPALGGHPDLYGYTF.

The rearrangement uses TRBV2 and TRBJ1-5; D might be TRBD1 (5 bases). The CDR3 extends over 12 amino acids. The V and J ends lost 8 bases and 2 bases respectively, with 7 bases between them. CDR1 and CDR2 from the germline V gene are SNHLY and FYNNEI. CDR3 loop: CASGAGNQPQHF. As DNA, the CDR3 is TGTGCCAGCGGGGCGGGCAATCAGCCCCAGCATTTT. The full variable domain, with the rest looked up from reference TRBV2 and TRBJ1-5, is EPEVTQTPSHQVTQMGQEVILRCVPISNHLYFYWYRQILGQKVEFLVSFYNNEISEKSEIFDDQFSVERPDGSNFTLKIRSTKLEDSAMYFCASGAGNQPQHFGDGTRLSIL.

This chain connects TRBV2 to TRBJ2-1; 9 positions match TRBD2. In germline, CDR1 is SNHLY, CDR2 FYNNEI. With 6 bases clipped from V and 6 bases from J, the junction kept 12 bases outside the gene matches. The CDR3 spans 16 residues. CDR3 DNA sequence: TGTGCCAGCAGGGACCCTCAGGGACTAGCCCCCAATGAGCAGTTCTTC. This encodes CASRDPQGLAPNEQFF.

This chain links TRBV19 with TRBJ1-2, with no clear D. The V end lost 7 bases, the J end lost 1 base, and 10 bases lay between the germline ends. The CDR3 loop spans 13 amino acids. Germline V gene sequence: CDR1 LNHDA, CDR2 SQIVND (reference sequence). The CDR3 nucleotides are TGTGCCAGTATGAACCCAGTTAACTATGGCTACACCTTC. This codes for CASMNPVNYGYTF.

The chain combines TRBV5-6 with TRBJ2-1; TRBD2 is a possible D gene (5 bases). The CDR3 extends over 16 amino acids. Trimming took off 4 bases at V and 0 bases at J, with 14 bases between the two ends. Germline V CDR1 and CDR2: SGHDT, YYEEEE. The DNA for the CDR3 is TGTGCCAGCAGCCCCCAGGTCGGGGTCTCCTACAATGAGCAGTTCTTC. Protein sequence: CASSPQVGVSYNEQFF.

As DNA, the CDR3 is TGCGCCAGCAGCTTGGGGGACAGTCCTCGCAATCAGCCCCAGCATTTT. Its protein is CASSLGDSPRNQPQHF. This chain connects TRBV5-1 to TRBJ1-5, with 7 bases identical to TRBD1. The CDR3 length is 16 residues. The V segment lost 0 bases and the J segment 2 bases; nucleotides outside the gene matches: 5. CDR1 SGHRS and CDR2 YFSETQ come from the germline V gene.

The V and J genes are TRBV11-2 and TRBJ2-5; TRBD1 aligns across 7 bases. Per germline, CDR1 SGHAT and CDR2 FQNNGV. Losses at the gene ends were 8 bases for V and 1 base for J; bases not matched to a gene: 4. The CDR3 is made up of 13 amino acids. The CDR3 loop reads CASGRDSQETQYF. The CDR3 DNA sequence: TGTGCCAGCGGAAGGGACAGCCAAGAGACCCAGTACTTC.

V and J are TRBV7-2 and TRBJ2-5, with 7 bases matching TRBD1. V lost 5 bases and J lost 5; bases outside the gene matches: 5. The CDR3 consists of 13 residues. Germline V gene data show CDR1 as SGHTA and CDR2 as FQGNSA. The CDR3: CASSQGVVETQYF. CDR3 nucleotide sequence: TGTGCCAGCAGCCAGGGGGTGGTGGAGACCCAGTACTTC.

A remark on this clone: The germline gene is not matched at one end of the junction; a read error may be the cause. The rearrangement uses TRBV9 and TRBJ1-2, with 7 bases matching TRBD1. CDR1 SGDLS and CDR2 YYNGEE come from the germline V gene. CDR3 size: 13 residues. The CDR3, as DNA: TGTGCCAGCAGCGTAGATTCTGACAGGGAGTGTCAGTTC. It is translated as CASSVDSDRECQF.

This rearrangement joins TRBV7-3 to TRBJ2-3, with 8 bases aligning to TRBD2. V trimming: 2 bases; J trimming: 4 bases; junction bases outside the gene matches: 5. This CDR3 is built from 15 residues. Per germline, CDR1 SGHTA and CDR2 FQGTGA. This chain's CDR3 is CASSLVAGGADTQYF. In nucleotides, the CDR3 is TGTGCCAGCAGCTTAGTGGCGGGGGGAGCAGATACGCAGTATTTT. Together with reference TRBV7-3 and TRBJ2-3, the CDR3 gives the full variable domain: GAGVSQTPSNKVTEKGKYVELRCDPISGHTALYWYRQSLGQGPEFLIYFQGTGAADDSGLPNDRFFAVRPEGSVSTLKIQRTERGDSAVYLCASSLVAGGADTQYFGPGTRLTVL.

Comment on this clone: Other DNA variants within this sample encode the same CDR3. This chain links TRBV2 with TRBJ2-7, with D uncertain. This CDR3 has 18 amino acids. The ends were cut back, 7 bases at V and 3 bases at J, with 28 bases in the middle. Germline CDR1 and CDR2: SNHLY and FYNNEI. DNA of the CDR3: TGTGCCAGCACCGGAGATACGGAGCCAATTAAGTCCCGCTACGAGCAGTACTTC. Its protein product is CASTGDTEPIKSRYEQYF.

V is TRBV5-4 and J is TRBJ2-3, with 10 nucleotides matching TRBD1. The J segment lost 4 bases and the V segment lost 6 bases, leaving 8 bases of the junction unmatched. Germline V lookup: CDR1 SGHNT, CDR2 YYREEE (reference sequence). The CDR3 spans 15 residues. As DNA, the CDR3 is TGTGCCAGCAACCAGACAGGGGGCTCGTCAGATACGCAGTATTTT. Translated: CASNQTGGSSDTQYF.

The chain combines TRBV28 with TRBJ1-6; 7 bases align to TRBD1. The V segment lost 4 bases and the J segment 8 bases; nucleotides outside the gene matches: 14. Germline-derived CDR1 and CDR2 are MDHEN and SYDVKM. CDR3 size: 17 residues. CDR3 residues: CASSSSRTGQFDSPLHF. For the CDR3, the DNA is TGTGCCAGCAGTTCATCCCGAACGGGACAGTTCGATTCACCCCTCCACTTT.

This rearrangement joins TRBV4-3 to TRBJ1-5; a possible D gene is TRBD1 (6 bases). Germline V CDR1 and CDR2: LGHNA, YSLEER. The V gene lost 0 bases and the J gene lost 5 bases, with 17 bases spanning the gap. The CDR3 is 17 amino acids. CDR3 loop: CASSQDIGERGYQPQHF. CDR3 nucleotide sequence: TGCGCCAGCAGCCAAGATATTGGGGAAAGGGGGTATCAGCCCCAGCATTTT.

The chain combines TRBV6-5 with TRBJ2-7; TRBD1 matches at 10 bases. V shed 6 bases and J 6 bases; nucleotides not matched to a gene: 8. The CDR3 has 14 amino acids. In germline, CDR1 is MNHEY, CDR2 SVGAGI. The DNA for the CDR3 is TGTGCCAGCAGATGGGACAGGGGATCGCGCGAGCAGTACTTC. Its translation is CASRWDRGSREQYF.

This rearrangement joins TRBV6-6 to TRBJ2-1, with TRBD2 as a possible D gene (6 bases). The CDR3 contains 16 residues. With 3 bases removed from V and 7 bases from J, the gap between germline ends came to 19 bases. Looked up from germline, CDR1 is MNHNY and CDR2 is SVGAGI (reference sequence). In nucleotides, the CDR3 is TGTGCCAGCAGTTATCGGGGGACTTCCCGGGGTAATGAGCAGTTCTTC. This codes for CASSYRGTSRGNEQFF.

The chain links TRBV4-3 to TRBJ1-4; D perhaps matches TRBD1 (5 bases). CDR3 size: 16 residues. Deletions cut 1 base from V and 5 bases from J, with 14 bases between. The germline gives CDR1 LGHNA, CDR2 YSLEER. The CDR3 DNA is TGCGCCAGCAGCCAAGCCCGATATGGGGGGAATGAAAAACTGTTTTTT. It codes for CASSQARYGGNEKLFF.

This clone was seen only once. V and J are TRBV27 and TRBJ1-5; TRBD1 matches 7 bases. V lost 2 bases and J lost 3; bases outside the gene matches: 4. CDR1 and CDR2 (germline): MNHEY, SMNVEV (reference sequence). The CDR3 contains 15 residues. Here the CDR3 reads CASSLSDRVNQPQHF. The CDR3 nucleotides are TGTGCCAGCAGTTTAAGCGACAGGGTCAATCAGCCCCAGCATTTT.

The chain uses TRBV10-3 and TRBJ1-2; perhaps TRBD1 as D (5 bases). CDR3 size: 14 residues. CDR1 ENHRY and CDR2 SYGVKD come from the germline V gene. With 0 bases removed from V and 6 bases from J, the gap between germline ends came to 11 bases. CDR3: CAISESRGSHGYTF. In nucleotides, the CDR3 is TGTGCCATCAGTGAGTCAAGGGGATCCCATGGCTACACCTTC.

The rearrangement joins TRBV19 to TRBJ2-7, with 7 bases matching TRBD2. The trim removed 3 bases at V and 3 bases at J, leaving 5 bases unmatched. CDR3 length: 14 residues. Germline V gene lookup returns CDR1 LNHDA and CDR2 SQIVND (reference sequence). The CDR3 DNA is TGTGCCAGTAGTATGGAGCGGGGAAACTACGAGCAGTACTTC. The encoded protein is CASSMERGNYEQYF.

V gene TRBV7-2 combines with J gene TRBJ2-5; a possible D gene is TRBD2 (7 bases). Germline V CDR1 and CDR2: SGHTA, FQGNSA. The CDR3 extends over 14 amino acids. Trimming cost V 5 bases and J 2 bases, with 12 bases left between them. In DNA, the CDR3 is TGTGCCAGCAGCCTGGGGAGGGGGCAAGAGACCCAGTACTTC. Translating it yields CASSLGRGQETQYF.

With regard to this clone: Germline and junction disagree at one end, which may indicate a read error. V and J are TRBV30 and TRBJ1-1, with D uncertain. The V gene's germline CDR1 is GTSNPN and CDR2 SVGIG (reference sequence). This CDR3 is 11 amino acids long. The CDR3 DNA reads TGCATTCAGCGCTTGTACACTGAAGCTTTCTTT. Translation gives CIQRLYTEAFF.

V is TRBV9 and J is TRBJ1-1, with D perhaps matching TRBD1 (6 bases). The germline V gene has CDR1 SGDLS and CDR2 YYNGEE. V was clipped by 6 bases and J by 4 bases, with 13 bases between them. This CDR3 is 13 amino acids long. The chain's CDR3 is CASNPRGGTEAFF. The CDR3 coding sequence is TGTGCCAGCAACCCGAGGGGGGGCACTGAAGCTTTCTTT. Combining the CDR3 with reference TRBV9 and TRBJ1-1 gives the whole variable domain DSGVTQTPKHLITATGQRVTLRCSPRSGDLSVYWYQQSLDQGLQFLIQYYNGEERAKGNILERFSAQQFPDLHSELNLSSLELGDSALYFCASNPRGGTEAFFGQGTRLTVV.